The present T cell receptor beta chain was sequenced within a study of T cells in Graves' hyperthyroidism and ophthalmopathy. RNA transcripts gave rise to amplified TCR beta CDR3 regions. Using the HTBI primer set, a first-round RT-PCR was run on the TCR CDR3. In TCRdb, the multiplex PCR reads were re-called with MiXCR into one record per CDR3 protein. The sample contains roughly 99,000 distinct CDR3 sequences, approximately 15% of which appear only once. Study-wide results and limits: Expanded thyroid clonotypes (above 0.001) were mostly also found in blood. Ophthalmopathy and stable hyperthyroidism were told apart by a 13 V-J model.

The sample holds many counts of this clonotype. Its antigen is still unknown. This CDR3 is built from 13 residues. Germline CDR1 reads SNHLY; CDR2 reads FYNNEI. The V segment lost 6 bases and the J segment 9 bases; nucleotides outside the gene matches: 6. The chain links TRBV2 to TRBJ2-4; 9 nucleotides match TRBD1. The sample comprised blood. The TCR comes from a woman between 45 and 65 years old with Graves' hyperthyroidism. CDR3 coding DNA: TGTGCCAGCAGAATACAGGGGGCCGGCATTCAGTACTTC. It yields the protein CASRIQGAGIQYF.